This T cell receptor (beta chain) was observed in a study of post-analysis software for immune sequencing data (dated by TCRdb to about 2015). Background for the entire study: Recorded disease courses included relapsing-remitting, secondary progressive and progressive-relapsing multiple sclerosis, with some patients lacking subtype annotation. A subset of samples was prepared in parallel using single-end sample barcoding, then pooled and co-amplified after Illumina adapter ligation. Patient repertoires were compared against over ten previously published healthy control repertoires from donors aged roughly 6 to 28 years. Here is what the overall study found, with its caveats: Multiple sclerosis patients had significantly lower normalized Chao1 diversity than controls, a result that suggests substantial peripheral T-cell clonal expansion. Strong co-clustering of samples prepared in the same batch was shown by direct clustering with F measure, prompting a batch-effect correction. The control group was slightly older than the multiple sclerosis patient group. Roughly 5 TRBV segments, including TRBV5-6, TRBV5-1 and TRBV20-1, were significantly more frequent in patients than controls.

CDR1 DFQATT and CDR2 SNEGSKA are derived from the germline V gene (reference sequence). V lost 6 bases and J lost 0 bases, and the count of bases not matched to a germline gene is 8. The CDR3 has 14 amino acids, counting the end cysteine and phenylalanine. Only the CDR3 region is kept as DNA, spanning 42 bases read in frame from base 1. As for this clonotype: Its antigen is unknown. Per-base qualities were not stored, and no clone one base away is much larger.

The library was generated by PCR. Sequenced on an Illumina HiSeq 2500. Unique molecular identifiers were incorporated into TCR beta cDNA libraries to reduce PCR and sequencing biases. Roughly 0.5 million cDNA molecules were obtained per 1 to 10 million input T cells, so each molecule approximated one T cell. The patient libraries were prepared and sequenced using the same protocol as the earlier healthy control dataset. Within a given batch, samples were prepared together, multiplexed and sequenced on the same HiSeq lane. In the source study's methods: Raw barcoded reads were processed with MIGEC, and single-read molecular identifier groups were discarded before consensus assembly and CDR3 extraction. Clonotype tables were post-analysed with VDJtools, and diversity was normalized by down-sampling all datasets to the smallest sample size. To correct batch-related cross-sample contamination, repertoire overlap clustering matched CDR3 amino acid sequences but not nucleotide sequences. TCRdb took the public reads, trimmed them with fastp at Q25, ran MiXCR for clone calling and kept in-frame beta chains. Rows with one shared CDR3 protein collapse into an entry with the most common genes and DNA. TCRdb's processing, not the authors' own work, is the source of the V and J calls. In this sample the table shows roughly 570,000 distinct CDR3 sequences, 34% of which occur a single time. The ten top clones hold 4.5% to 7.5% of the sample.

TCR beta repertoires were profiled from peripheral blood of some 13 young patients with multiple sclerosis to demonstrate the VDJtools post-analysis software. The multiple sclerosis patients were children and adolescents ranging in age from roughly 6 to 15 years. The source of this sequence is a girl younger than 18 with multiple sclerosis. The chain joins TRBV20-1 to TRBJ2-7; 7 junctional bases match TRBD2. Sequenced: blood. The bases are TGCAGTGCGATCCGGGGGGACCTCTCCTACGAGCAGTACTTC. This sequence encodes CSAIRGDLSYEQYF.